The rows below give T cell receptor beta chains drawn from one sample of a study of Graves' ophthalmopathy and Graves' hyperthyroidism. TCRdb re-derived calls from the multiplex PCR reads in MiXCR, one entry per CDR3 protein. The data hold more than 1,000,000 distinct CDR3 sequences, with 35% to 40% observed a single time. The specimen was peripheral blood or thyroid tissue (not recorded which). These TCRs come from an adult man with Graves' hyperthyroidism. The CDR3 runs from the conserved cysteine through the conserved F or W. The order of the fields is clone size, D gene, J gene, V gene, CDR3 DNA, CDR3 protein. A D gene is named only where the DNA matches it firmly. The size of a clone is reported for some rows only, either as once, few or many, or as a class for expanded clones.

>NA|NA|TRBJ2-7|TRBV12-3/TRBV12-4
TGTGCCAGCAGTCCCCAACCCGGGACGGCCGCCTACGAGCAGTACTTC
CASSPQPGTAAYEQYF
>NA|NA|TRBJ2-5|TRBV18
TGTGCCAGCTCACGGACTGACGGAGAGACCCAGTACTTC
CASSRTDGETQYF
>few|NA|TRBJ1-2|TRBV6-4
TGTGCCAGCAGTTATGAGGGAAACGGCTACACCTTC
CASSYEGNGYTF
>few|NA|TRBJ2-2|TRBV7-3
TGTGCCAGCAGCTTAAAATGGGGCGGAGTCCTCACCGGGGAGCTGTTTTTT
CASSLKWGGVLTGELFF
>many|NA|TRBJ2-5|TRBV11-2
TGTGCCAGCAGCAGGCGTGGACGGGTACAAGAGACCCAGTACTTC
CASSRRGRVQETQYF
>few|NA|TRBJ1-5|TRBV19
TGTGCCAGTAGTACGGACGGGTTATGGAATCAGCCCCAGCATTTT
CASSTDGLWNQPQHF
>few|NA|TRBJ2-7|TRBV6-5
TGTGCCAGCAGAGACGGGACAAGACTCTACGAGCAGTACTTC
CASRDGTRLYEQYF
>many|NA|TRBJ2-6|TRBV12-3/TRBV12-4
TGTGCCAGCAGGAGACGGAGGGCTGGGGCCAACGTCCTGACTTTC
CASRRRRAGANVLTF
>NA|NA|TRBJ1-1|TRBV19
TGTGCCAGCAGACCTACAGGGCTGGCTGAAGCTTTCTTT
CASRPTGLAEAFF
>NA|NA|TRBJ2-2|TRBV9
TGTGCCAGCAGCGTAGGGGTCGGGAACACCGGGGAGCTGTTTTTT
CASSVGVGNTGELFF
>NA|TRBD2|TRBJ2-5|TRBV20-1
TGCAGTGCTAGATCTAGCGGGAGTGCAGAGACCCAGTACTTC
CSARSSGSAETQYF
>few|TRBD2|TRBJ2-5|TRBV20-1
TGCAGTGCTATTACTAGCGGGAGAGTGGGGGAGACCCAGTACTTC
CSAITSGRVGETQYF
>few|NA|TRBJ2-5|TRBV5-6
TGTGCCAGCAGCTTGGAGCTTCGGACCCAGTACTTC
CASSLELRTQYF
>many|TRBD1|TRBJ1-4|TRBV5-1
TGCGCCAGCAGCCTGGGACAGAATGAAAAACTGTTTTTT
CASSLGQNEKLFF